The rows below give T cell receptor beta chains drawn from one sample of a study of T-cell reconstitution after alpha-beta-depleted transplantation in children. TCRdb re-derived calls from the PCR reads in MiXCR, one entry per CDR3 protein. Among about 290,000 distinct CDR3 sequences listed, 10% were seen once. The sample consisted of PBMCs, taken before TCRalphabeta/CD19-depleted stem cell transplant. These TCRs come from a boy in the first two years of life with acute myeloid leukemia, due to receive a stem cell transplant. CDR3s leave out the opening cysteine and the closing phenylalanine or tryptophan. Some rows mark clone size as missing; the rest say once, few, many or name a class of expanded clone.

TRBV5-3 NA ARSFPLTGGNTEAF
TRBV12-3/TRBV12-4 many ASSPPGQGVYEQY
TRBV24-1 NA GASDVTGTGAPEGSYNEQF
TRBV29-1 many SVDETGGTEAF
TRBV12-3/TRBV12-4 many ASSLTSSTNEQF
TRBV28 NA ASSAASVSPGAKNIQY
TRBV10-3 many AISDPTSGGYNEQF
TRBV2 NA ASRRQVPPYEQY
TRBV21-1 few ASSKDLRGLGNTIY
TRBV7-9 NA ASSLVAGVMNTEAF
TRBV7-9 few ASSLGGSGEQY
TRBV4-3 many ASSQSFLGAYEQY
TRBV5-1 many ASMTSGSLSSYNEQF
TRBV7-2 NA ASSSRGNTIY
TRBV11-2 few ASSFWGGAYEQY
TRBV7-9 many ASSFQNAPSPGELF
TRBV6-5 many ASSYSIETWGTGGGGANVLT
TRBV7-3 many ASSYSGASGDTQY
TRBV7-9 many ASSRGYEQF
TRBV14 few ASSRSTRSEQY
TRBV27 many ASTARGLAVNEQY
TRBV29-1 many SVVRDRASEQY
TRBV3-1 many ASSQEETGFGETQY
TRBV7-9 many ASSVGGAPSTDTQY
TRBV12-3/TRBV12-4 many ASSLLGIGELF
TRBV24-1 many ATSDFPRAGQGYTGELF
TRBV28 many ASSPDTGTDTQY
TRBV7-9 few ASSFLSGTPDRETQY
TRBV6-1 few ASRGLAGATYEQY
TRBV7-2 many ASSLALAASSTDTQY
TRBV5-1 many ASSIISGSSTDTQY
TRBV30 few AWSVVRRLSGNTIY
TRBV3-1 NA ASSQDTSGGYNEQF
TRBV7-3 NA ASSTRGRASGMNMF
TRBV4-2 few ASSQGEGSDRDGYT
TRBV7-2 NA ASSLRLGNEQF
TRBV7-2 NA ASSVRDTSYNEQF
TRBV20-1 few SARSMGATKNIQY
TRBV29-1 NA SVEGLALDTQY
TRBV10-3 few AISETGGMEQF
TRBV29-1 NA SVGDSQPQH
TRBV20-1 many SARIPPRLDTQY
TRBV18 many ASSLSGPDNQPQH
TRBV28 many ASTRRLGGTDTQY
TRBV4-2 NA ASSQEASVPYNEQF
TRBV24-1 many ATSDSYEQY
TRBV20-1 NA SARDRGGPGETQY
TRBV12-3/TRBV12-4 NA ASSLPGQTYEQY
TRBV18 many ASQLTREETQY
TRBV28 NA ASSSPGSGSSYEQY
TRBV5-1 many ASSSTGHDQPQH
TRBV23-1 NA ASSHRGFPTGELF
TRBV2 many ASSSLERELF
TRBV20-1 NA SATPPGQGARETQY
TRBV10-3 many AISRTSVNQETQY
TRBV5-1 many ASSLAGGTYEQY
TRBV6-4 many ASLEEDGIRTQNEQF
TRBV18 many ASSPEGRTDTQY
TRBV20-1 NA SAIGTSGGNEQF
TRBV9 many ASSVGPTNTGELF